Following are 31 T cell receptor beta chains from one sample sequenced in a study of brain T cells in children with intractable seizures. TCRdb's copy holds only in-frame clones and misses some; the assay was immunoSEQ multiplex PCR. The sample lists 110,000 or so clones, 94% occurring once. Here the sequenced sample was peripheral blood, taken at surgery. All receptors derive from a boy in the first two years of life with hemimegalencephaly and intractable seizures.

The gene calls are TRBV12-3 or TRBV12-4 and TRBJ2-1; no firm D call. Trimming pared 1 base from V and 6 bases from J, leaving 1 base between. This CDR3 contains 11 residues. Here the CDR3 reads CASSLGNEQFF. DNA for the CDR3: TGTGCCAGCAGTTTAGGCAATGAGCAGTTCTTC.

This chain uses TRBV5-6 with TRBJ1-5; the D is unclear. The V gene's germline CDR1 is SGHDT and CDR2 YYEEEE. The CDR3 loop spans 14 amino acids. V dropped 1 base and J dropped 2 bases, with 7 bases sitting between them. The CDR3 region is CASSLRPRNQPQHF. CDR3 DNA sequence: TGTGCCAGCAGCTTGAGGCCTCGCAATCAGCCCCAGCATTTT.

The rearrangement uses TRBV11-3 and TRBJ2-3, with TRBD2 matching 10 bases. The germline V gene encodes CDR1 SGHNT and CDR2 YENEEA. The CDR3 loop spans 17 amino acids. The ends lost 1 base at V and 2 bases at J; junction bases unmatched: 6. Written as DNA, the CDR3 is TGTGCCAGCAGCTTAGCTTCTAGCGGGGGTTACACAGATACGCAGTATTTT. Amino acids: CASSLASSGGYTDTQYF.

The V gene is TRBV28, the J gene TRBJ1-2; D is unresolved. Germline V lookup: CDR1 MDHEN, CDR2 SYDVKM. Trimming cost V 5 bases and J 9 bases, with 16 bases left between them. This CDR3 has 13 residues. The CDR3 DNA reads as TGTGCCAGCAGTCGCCTCATTCAAGGAAGCTACACCTTC. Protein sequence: CASSRLIQGSYTF.

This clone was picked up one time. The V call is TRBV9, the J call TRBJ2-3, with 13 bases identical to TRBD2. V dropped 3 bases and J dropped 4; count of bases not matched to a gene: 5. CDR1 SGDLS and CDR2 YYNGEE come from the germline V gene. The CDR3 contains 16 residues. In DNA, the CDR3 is TGTGCCAGCAGCGCCACTAGCGGGAGGGCCCCAGATACGCAGTATTTT. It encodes CASSATSGRAPDTQYF.

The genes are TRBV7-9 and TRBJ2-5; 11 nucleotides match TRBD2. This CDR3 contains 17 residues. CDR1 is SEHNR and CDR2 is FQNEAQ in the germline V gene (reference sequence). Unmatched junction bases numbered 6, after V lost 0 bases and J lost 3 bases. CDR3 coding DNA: TGTGCCAGCAGCTTAGCGATGTTGACTAGCGGGAAAGAGACCCAGTACTTC. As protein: CASSLAMLTSGKETQYF.

The CDR3 protein is CASSWDRAADTEAFF. DNA of the CDR3: TGCGCCAGCAGCTGGGACAGGGCTGCGGACACTGAAGCTTTCTTT. J is TRBJ1-1 and V is TRBV5-1; 9 nucleotides align to TRBD1. Trimming took 3 bases from V and 3 from J; bases not matched to a gene: 6. The CDR3 has 15 amino acids. The germline gives CDR1 SGHRS, CDR2 YFSETQ.

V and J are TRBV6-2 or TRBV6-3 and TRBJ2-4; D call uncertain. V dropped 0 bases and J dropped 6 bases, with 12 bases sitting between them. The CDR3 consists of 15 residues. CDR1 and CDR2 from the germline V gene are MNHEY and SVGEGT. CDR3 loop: CASSYSSSVGNIQYF. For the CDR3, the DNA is TGTGCCAGCAGTTACTCTAGTTCCGTCGGAAACATTCAGTACTTC.

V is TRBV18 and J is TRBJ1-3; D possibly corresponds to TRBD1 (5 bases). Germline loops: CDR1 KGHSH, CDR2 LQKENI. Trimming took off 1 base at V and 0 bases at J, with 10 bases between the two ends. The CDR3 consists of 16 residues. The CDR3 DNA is TGTGCCAGCTCACCACGGGACGGATACTCTGGAAACACCATATATTTT. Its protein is CASSPRDGYSGNTIYF. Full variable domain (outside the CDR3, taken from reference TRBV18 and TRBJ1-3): NAGVMQNPRHLVRRRGQEARLRCSPMKGHSHVYWYRQLPEEGLKFMVYLQKENIIDESGMPKERFSAEFPKEGPSILRIQQVVRGDSAAYFCASSPRDGYSGNTIYFGEGSWLTVV.

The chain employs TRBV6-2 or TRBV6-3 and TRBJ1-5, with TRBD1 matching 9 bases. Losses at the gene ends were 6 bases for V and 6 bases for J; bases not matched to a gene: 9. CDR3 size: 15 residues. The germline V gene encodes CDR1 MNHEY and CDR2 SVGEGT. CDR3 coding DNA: TGTGCCAGCAGCCTCACAGGGGGCTCATTTCAGCCCCAGCATTTT. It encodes CASSLTGGSFQPQHF.

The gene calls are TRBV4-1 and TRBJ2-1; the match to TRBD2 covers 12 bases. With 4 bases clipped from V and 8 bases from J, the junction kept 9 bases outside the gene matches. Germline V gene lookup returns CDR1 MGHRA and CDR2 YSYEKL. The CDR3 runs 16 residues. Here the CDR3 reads CASSRLTSGGWDEQFF. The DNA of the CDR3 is TGCGCCAGCAGCCGCCTAACTAGCGGGGGGTGGGATGAGCAGTTCTTC.

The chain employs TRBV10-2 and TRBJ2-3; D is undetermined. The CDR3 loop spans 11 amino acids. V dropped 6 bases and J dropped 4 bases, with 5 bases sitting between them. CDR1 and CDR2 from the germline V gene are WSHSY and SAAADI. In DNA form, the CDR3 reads TGCGCCAGCAGGGGCTCAGATACGCAGTATTTT. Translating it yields CASRGSDTQYF.

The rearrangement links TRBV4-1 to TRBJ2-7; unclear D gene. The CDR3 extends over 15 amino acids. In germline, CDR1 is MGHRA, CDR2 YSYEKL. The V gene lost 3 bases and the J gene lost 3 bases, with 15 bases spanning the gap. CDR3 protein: CASSHPGSGLYEQYF. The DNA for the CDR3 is TGCGCCAGCAGCCACCCTGGGTCGGGCCTCTACGAGCAGTACTTC.

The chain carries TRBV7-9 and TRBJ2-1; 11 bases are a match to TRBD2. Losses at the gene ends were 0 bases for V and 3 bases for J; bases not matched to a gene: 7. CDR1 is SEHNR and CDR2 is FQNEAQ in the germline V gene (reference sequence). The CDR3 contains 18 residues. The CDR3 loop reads CASSLARLAGGFYNEQFF. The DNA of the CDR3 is TGTGCCAGCAGCTTAGCGCGCCTAGCGGGAGGATTCTACAATGAGCAGTTCTTC.

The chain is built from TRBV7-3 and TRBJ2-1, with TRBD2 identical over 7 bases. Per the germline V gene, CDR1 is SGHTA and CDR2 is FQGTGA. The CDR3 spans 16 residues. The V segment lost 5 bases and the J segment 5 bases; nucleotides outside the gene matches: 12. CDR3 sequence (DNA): TGTGCCAGCAGCCACTGGGGCGGGAGAGGAAACAATGAGCAGTTCTTC. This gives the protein CASSHWGGRGNNEQFF. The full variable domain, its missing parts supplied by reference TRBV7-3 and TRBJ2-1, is GAGVSQTPSNKVTEKGKYVELRCDPISGHTALYWYRQSLGQGPEFLIYFQGTGAADDSGLPNDRFFAVRPEGSVSTLKIQRTERGDSAVYLCASSHWGGRGNNEQFFGPGTRLTVL.

The CDR3 region is CASSLGVGNTEAFF. CDR3 in DNA: TGCGCCAGCAGCTTGGGGGTAGGGAACACTGAAGCTTTCTTT. The rearrangement links TRBV5-1 to TRBJ1-1; the D is unclear. Germline-derived CDR1 and CDR2 are SGHRS and YFSETQ. The CDR3 is 14 amino acids. With 0 bases removed from V and 1 base from J, the gap between germline ends came to 7 bases.

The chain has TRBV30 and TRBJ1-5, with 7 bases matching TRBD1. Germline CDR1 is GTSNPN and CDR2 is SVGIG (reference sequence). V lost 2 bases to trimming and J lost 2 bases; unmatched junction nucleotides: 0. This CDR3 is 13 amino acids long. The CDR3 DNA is TGTGCCTGGAGTACAGGGGGCAATCAGCCCCAGCATTTT. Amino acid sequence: CAWSTGGNQPQHF.

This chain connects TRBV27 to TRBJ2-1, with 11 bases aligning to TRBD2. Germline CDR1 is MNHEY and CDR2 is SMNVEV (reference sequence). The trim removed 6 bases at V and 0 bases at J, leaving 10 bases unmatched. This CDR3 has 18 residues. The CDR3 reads CASSFGLAGPSSYNEQFF. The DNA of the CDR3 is TGTGCCAGCAGCTTCGGACTAGCGGGTCCGAGCTCCTACAATGAGCAGTTCTTC.

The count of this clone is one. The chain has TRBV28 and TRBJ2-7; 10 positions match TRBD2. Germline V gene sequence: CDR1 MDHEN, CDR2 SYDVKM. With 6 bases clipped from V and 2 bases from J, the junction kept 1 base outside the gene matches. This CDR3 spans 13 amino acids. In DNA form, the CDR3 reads TGTGCCAGCAGACTAGCGGGACCCTACGAGCAGTACTTC. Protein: CASRLAGPYEQYF.

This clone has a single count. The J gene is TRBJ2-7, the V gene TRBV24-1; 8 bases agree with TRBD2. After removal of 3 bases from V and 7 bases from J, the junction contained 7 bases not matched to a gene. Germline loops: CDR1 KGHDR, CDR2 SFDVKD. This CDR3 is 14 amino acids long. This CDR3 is CATSDPGTSFEQYF. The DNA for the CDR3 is TGTGCCACCAGTGATCCTGGGACTAGTTTTGAGCAGTACTTC.

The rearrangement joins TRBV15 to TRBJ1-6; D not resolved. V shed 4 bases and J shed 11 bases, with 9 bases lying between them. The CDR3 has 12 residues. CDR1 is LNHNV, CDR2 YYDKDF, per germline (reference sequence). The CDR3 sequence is CATSIDRPPLHF. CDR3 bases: TGTGCCACCAGCATCGACCGCCCACCCCTCCACTTT.

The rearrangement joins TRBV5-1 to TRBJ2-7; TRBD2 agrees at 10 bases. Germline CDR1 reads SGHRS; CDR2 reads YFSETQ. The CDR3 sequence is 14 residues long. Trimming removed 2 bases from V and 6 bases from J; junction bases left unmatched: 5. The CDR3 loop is CASSLAGGPLEQYF. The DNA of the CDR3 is TGCGCCAGCAGCTTAGCGGGAGGGCCCCTCGAGCAGTACTTC.

The CDR3: CASSEGLIQETQYF. In DNA, the CDR3 is TGTGCCAGCAGCGAAGGACTGATCCAAGAGACCCAGTACTTC. The chain has TRBV7-9 and TRBJ2-5; D might be TRBD2 (5 bases). The V end lost 5 bases, the J end lost 1 base, and 11 bases lay between the germline ends. Looked up from germline, CDR1 is SEHNR and CDR2 is FQNEAQ (reference sequence). The CDR3 is 14 residues long.

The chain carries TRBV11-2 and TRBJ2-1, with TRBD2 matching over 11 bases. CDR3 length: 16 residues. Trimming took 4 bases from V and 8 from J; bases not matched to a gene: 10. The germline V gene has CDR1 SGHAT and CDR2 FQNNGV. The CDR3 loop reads CASSSLGSGRGDEQFF. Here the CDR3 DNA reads TGTGCCAGCAGCTCCCTGGGTAGCGGGAGGGGGGATGAGCAGTTCTTC.

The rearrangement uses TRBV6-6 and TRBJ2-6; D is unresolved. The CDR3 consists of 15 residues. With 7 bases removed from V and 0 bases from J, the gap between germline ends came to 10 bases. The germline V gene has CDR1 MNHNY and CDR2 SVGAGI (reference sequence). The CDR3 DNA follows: TGTGCCAGCATAGGACGGAACTCTGGGGCCAACGTCCTGACTTTC. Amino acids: CASIGRNSGANVLTF.

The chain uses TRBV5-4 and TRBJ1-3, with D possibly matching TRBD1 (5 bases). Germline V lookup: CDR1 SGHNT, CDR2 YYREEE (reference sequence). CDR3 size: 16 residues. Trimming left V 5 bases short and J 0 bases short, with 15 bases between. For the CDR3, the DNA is TGTGCCAGCAGTCTGGGGGGTAGGACCTCTGGAAACACCATATATTTT. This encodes CASSLGGRTSGNTIYF. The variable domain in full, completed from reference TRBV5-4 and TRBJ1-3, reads ETGVTQSPTHLIKTRGQQVTLRCSSQSGHNTVSWYQQALGQGPQFIFQYYREEENGRGNFPPRFSGLQFPNYSSELNVNALELDDSALYLCASSLGGRTSGNTIYFGEGSWLTVV.

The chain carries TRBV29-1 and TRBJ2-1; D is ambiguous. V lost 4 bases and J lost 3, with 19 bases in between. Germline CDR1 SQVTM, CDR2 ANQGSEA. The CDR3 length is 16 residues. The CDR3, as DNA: TGCAGCGTTGTGCGAAGCCCCCTTGGAATCTACAATGAGCAGTTCTTC. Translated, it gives CSVVRSPLGIYNEQFF.

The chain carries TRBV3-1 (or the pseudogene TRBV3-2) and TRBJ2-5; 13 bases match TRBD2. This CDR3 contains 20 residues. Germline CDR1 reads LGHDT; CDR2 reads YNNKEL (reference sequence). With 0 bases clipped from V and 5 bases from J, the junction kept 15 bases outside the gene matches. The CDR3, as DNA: TGTGCCAGCAGCCAAGATGCCCCCTTTGGACTAGCGGGAGCTCGGGAGACCCAGTACTTC. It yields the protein CASSQDAPFGLAGARETQYF.

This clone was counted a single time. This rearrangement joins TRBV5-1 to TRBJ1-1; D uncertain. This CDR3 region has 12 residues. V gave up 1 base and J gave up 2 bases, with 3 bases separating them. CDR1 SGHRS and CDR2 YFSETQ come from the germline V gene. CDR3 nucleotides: TGCGCCAGCAGCTTGCAAAACACTGAAGCTTTCTTT. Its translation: CASSLQNTEAFF.

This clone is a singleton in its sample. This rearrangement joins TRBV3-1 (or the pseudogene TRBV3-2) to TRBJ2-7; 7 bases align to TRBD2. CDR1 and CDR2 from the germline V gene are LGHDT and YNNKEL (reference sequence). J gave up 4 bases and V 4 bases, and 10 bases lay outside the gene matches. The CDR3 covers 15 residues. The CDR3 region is CASSPSGETGYEQYF. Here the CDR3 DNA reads TGTGCCAGCAGCCCGAGCGGGGAGACGGGATACGAGCAGTACTTC.

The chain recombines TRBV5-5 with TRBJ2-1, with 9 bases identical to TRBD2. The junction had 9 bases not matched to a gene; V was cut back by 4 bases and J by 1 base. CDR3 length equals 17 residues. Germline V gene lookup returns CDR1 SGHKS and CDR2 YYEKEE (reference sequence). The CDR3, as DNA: TGTGCCAGCAGCCTGGGCGGGAGCGGGAGGTCCTACAATGAGCAGTTCTTC. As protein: CASSLGGSGRSYNEQFF.